The 19 T cell receptor beta chains below all came from one sample that was sequenced in a study of control samples from healthy donors and cancer patients. The table came from immunoSEQ multiplex PCR; TCRdb's copy has only in-frame clones and leaves some out. This sample has roughly 130,000 clones; about 92% occur once, and the top ten carry over 1.5%. The sequenced sample was PBMCs. These receptors came from a man aged 45-60 years with head and neck cancer.

The genes are TRBV3-1 (or the pseudogene TRBV3-2) and TRBJ1-3; D gene unclear. V lost 4 bases and J lost 4, with 5 bases in between. Germline CDR1 LGHDT, CDR2 YNNKEL (reference sequence). The length of the CDR3 is 12 residues. DNA of the CDR3: TGTGCCAGCAGCCCTGTAGGAAACACCATATATTTT. Protein sequence: CASSPVGNTIYF.

The chain joins TRBV12-3 or TRBV12-4 to TRBJ1-2, with D perhaps TRBD1 (6 bases). The CDR3 runs to 11 residues. Trimming shortened V by 6 bases and J by 11 bases, and 13 bases separated the two germline ends. The CDR3 bases are TGTGCCAGCAGCCTTCGGACAGAATACACCTTC. Amino acid sequence: CASSLRTEYTF.

This chain uses TRBV28 with TRBJ2-5; 7 nucleotides match TRBD1. This CDR3 comprises 14 residues. V lost 5 bases and J lost 4; bases outside the gene matches: 7. CDR1 is MDHEN and CDR2 is SYDVKM in the germline V gene. CDR3 protein: CASSNIQGRETQYF. Written as DNA, the CDR3 is TGTGCCAGCAGTAATATACAGGGGCGAGAGACCCAGTACTTC.

This clone showed up just once. This sequence joins TRBV19 and TRBJ2-3; no firm D call. The CDR3 loop spans 12 amino acids. The V end lost 8 bases, the J end lost 6 bases, and 12 bases lay between the germline ends. Germline CDR1 LNHDA, CDR2 SQIVND (reference sequence). CDR3 DNA sequence: TGTGCCAGTGAAGGCCTGGGCGATACGCAGTATTTT. This codes for CASEGLGDTQYF.

As for this clone: At one end, the junction sequence differs from germline, possibly due to a read error. This chain joins TRBV28 and TRBJ1-3; D is undetermined. Germline CDR1 is MDHEN and CDR2 is SYDVKM. The CDR3 is 12 residues long. CDR3 loop: CASSLSGAPGHF. DNA for the CDR3: TGTGCCAGCAGTCTTTCTGGAGCCCCCGGCCATTTT.

The genes are TRBV30 and TRBJ1-6; tentative D call: TRBD1 (6 bases). The length of the CDR3 is 13 residues. Trimming took 0 bases from V and 10 from J, leaving 10 bases between them. Germline V CDR1 and CDR2: GTSNPN, SVGIG (reference sequence). The CDR3 DNA reads TGTGCCTGGAGTGTACAGGGAAGATCACCCCTCCACTTT. This sequence encodes CAWSVQGRSPLHF.

The gene calls are TRBV6-5 and TRBJ1-4; D gene unclear. This CDR3 comprises 15 residues. In germline, CDR1 is MNHEY, CDR2 SVGAGI. V was trimmed by 2 bases and J by 0 bases, leaving 7 bases between them. CDR3 region: CASSYGSTTNEKLFF. The CDR3 DNA sequence: TGTGCCAGCAGTTACGGAAGTACAACTAATGAAAAACTGTTTTTT.

The chain joins TRBV5-1 to TRBJ2-2; D could derive from TRBD1 or TRBD2 (6 bases each). Trimming shortened V by 4 bases and J by 5 bases, and 27 bases separated the two germline ends. The CDR3 length is 19 residues. The germline V gene has CDR1 SGHRS and CDR2 YFSETQ. The CDR3: CASSGDFGPGAVVTGELFF. In DNA form, the CDR3 reads TGCGCCAGCAGCGGGGATTTTGGACCGGGGGCGGTTGTAACCGGGGAGCTGTTTTTT.

The V and J genes are TRBV29-1 and TRBJ2-7, with D uncertain. The V and J ends lost 2 bases and 2 bases respectively, with 7 bases between them. This CDR3 has 12 residues. The germline gives CDR1 SQVTM, CDR2 ANQGSEA. CDR3 bases: TGCAGCGTTGAATATGAGCCCTACGAGCAGTACTTC. Translating gives CSVEYEPYEQYF.

V is TRBV6-2 or TRBV6-3 and J is TRBJ2-2, with 7 bases that match TRBD1. The CDR3 is made up of 17 amino acids. V was pared by 1 base and J by 4 bases, with 9 bases of the junction left unmatched. From germline, CDR1 is MNHEY and CDR2 SVGEGT. CDR3 region: CASSYFRGNTGTGELFF. CDR3 in DNA: TGTGCCAGCAGTTACTTCAGGGGGAATACGGGCACCGGGGAGCTGTTTTTT.

The CDR3 DNA reads as TGTGCCCTAAAATGGGGGACGACTGAAGCTTTCTTT. It translates to CALKWGTTEAFF. The V and J genes are TRBV30 and TRBJ1-1; maybe TRBD1 (5 bases). This CDR3 contains 12 residues. The ends were cut back, 8 bases at V and 5 bases at J, with 15 bases in the middle. The germline V gene encodes CDR1 GTSNPN and CDR2 SVGIG (reference sequence).

The rearrangement links TRBV9 to TRBJ2-7; the D gene is possibly TRBD1 (6 bases). The CDR3 covers 14 residues. In germline, CDR1 is SGDLS, CDR2 YYNGEE. V shed 0 bases and J shed 2 bases, with 9 bases lying between them. This chain's CDR3 is CASSVGDTAYEQYF. The CDR3 DNA follows: TGTGCCAGCAGCGTAGGGGACACCGCCTACGAGCAGTACTTC.

This clone has a handful of counts. The CDR3 loop is CASSQDPGGSDTGELFF. The CDR3 nucleotides are TGCGCCAGCAGCCAAGATCCGGGCGGGTCGGACACCGGGGAGCTGTTTTTT. The chain recombines TRBV4-3 with TRBJ2-2; D may be TRBD2 (5 bases). This CDR3 has 17 amino acids. Trimming took 0 bases from V and 3 from J, leaving 14 bases between them. Germline-derived CDR1 and CDR2 are LGHNA and YSLEER.

V usage is TRBV9 and J usage is TRBJ2-7, with 7 bases that match TRBD1. The germline gives CDR1 SGDLS, CDR2 YYNGEE. Germline trimming cut 0 bases from V and 8 bases from J; bases unmatched to any gene: 2. The CDR3 length is 12 residues. The CDR3 nucleotides are TGTGCCAGCAGCGTAGAGACAGGGAAGCAGTACTTC. Its protein product is CASSVETGKQYF. The variable domain in full, completed from reference TRBV9 and TRBJ2-7, reads DSGVTQTPKHLITATGQRVTLRCSPRSGDLSVYWYQQSLDQGLQFLIQYYNGEERAKGNILERFSAQQFPDLHSELNLSSLELGDSALYFCASSVETGKQYFGPGTRLTVT.

This clone was picked up one time. The chain couples TRBV19 to TRBJ1-5, with 7 bases identical to TRBD1. V shed 3 bases and J 0 bases; nucleotides not matched to a gene: 5. Germline CDR1 is LNHDA and CDR2 is SQIVND (reference sequence). The CDR3 is 16 amino acids. CDR3 loop: CASSIWGQTSNQPQHF. CDR3 nucleotide sequence: TGTGCCAGTAGTATTTGGGGACAGACTAGCAATCAGCCCCAGCATTTT.

The V gene is TRBV6-5, the J gene TRBJ2-5; D is ambiguous. The germline gives CDR1 MNHEY, CDR2 SVGAGI. With 0 bases removed from V and 1 base from J, the gap between germline ends came to 6 bases. CDR3 length equals 14 residues. The CDR3 DNA is TGTGCCAGCAGTTACTCGGCACTCCAAGAGACCCAGTACTTC. It specifies CASSYSALQETQYF.

The rearrangement uses TRBV5-4 and TRBJ2-5; the D gene could be TRBD1 or TRBD2 (5 bases each). The CDR3 has 15 amino acids. CDR1 and CDR2 (germline): SGHNT, YYREEE (reference sequence). Trimming removed 4 bases at V and 2 bases at J, with 15 bases between. CDR3: CASSGGRGAQETQYF. CDR3 bases: TGTGCCAGCAGCGGTGGTCGAGGGGCACAAGAGACCCAGTACTTC.

This rearrangement joins TRBV6-5 to TRBJ2-4; 10 nucleotides align to TRBD1. CDR3 length equals 15 residues. Trimming at V came to 7 bases and at J to 8 bases, leaving 11 bases not matched to a gene. From germline, CDR1 is MNHEY and CDR2 SVGAGI. This chain's CDR3 is CASTARTGGLYIQYF. CDR3 nucleotides: TGTGCCAGCACCGCTCGGACAGGGGGTTTGTACATTCAGTACTTC.

This chain uses TRBV5-6 with TRBJ2-1; D unclear. V was clipped by 5 bases and J by 8 bases, with 14 bases between them. Per germline, CDR1 SGHDT and CDR2 YYEEEE. The CDR3 contains 13 residues. The CDR3 DNA follows: TGTGCCAGCAGACCGGACCTACTCGATGAGCAGTTCTTC. It codes for CASRPDLLDEQFF.